Listed below are T cell receptor beta chains from one sample, sequenced in a study of cytomegalovirus exposure and HLA in healthy donors. Clones were read by immunoSEQ multiplex PCR, and TCRdb kept only the in-frame ones, dropping some. The sample includes some 91,000 clones, around four fifths of them seen just once. Source material: PBMCs. The source is a woman aged 55 to 70 in good health and CMV-seronegative. Each CDR3 is given with its conserved first and last residue. Each record gives: V gene, clone size, J gene, D gene, CDR3 protein, CDR3 DNA. A D gene is named only where the DNA matches it firmly. Expanded clones are given a class, and other clones once, few, many or no size at all.

TRBV9	NA	TRBJ2-5	TRBD2	CASSTSSGGPSETQYF	TGTGCCAGCAGCACCTCAAGCGGGGGGCCGTCAGAGACCCAGTACTTC
TRBV2	NA	TRBJ2-7	TRBD2	CASRRLAGVYEQYF	TGTGCCAGCAGACGACTAGCGGGGGTGTACGAGCAGTACTTC
TRBV19	few	TRBJ2-1	NA	CATSEGPEQFF	TGTGCCACTTCGGAGGGCCCTGAGCAGTTCTTC
TRBV4-1	NA	TRBJ2-7	TRBD2	CASSQEQREGYEQYF	TGCGCCAGCAGCCAGGAGCAGCGGGAGGGCTACGAGCAGTACTTC
TRBV5-4	NA	TRBJ2-5	NA	CASSLEAGFQETQYF	TGTGCCAGCAGCTTGGAGGCAGGGTTCCAAGAGACCCAGTACTTC
TRBV7-9	NA	TRBJ1-2	NA	CATYLTGYTF	TGTGCCACCTACTTAACTGGCTACACCTTC
TRBV7-9	NA	TRBJ2-6	NA	CASSRAAGTGANVLTF	TGTGCCAGCAGCCGAGCGGCTGGAACTGGGGCCAACGTCCTGACTTTC
TRBV7-9	NA	TRBJ1-1	NA	CASSLSGTGTEAFF	TGTGCCAGCAGCTTATCCGGGACTGGCACTGAAGCTTTCTTT
TRBV7-6	NA	TRBJ1-1	NA	CASSPAGPEAFF	TGTGCCAGCAGCCCCGCGGGCCCTGAAGCTTTCTTT
TRBV6-5	few	TRBJ1-2	TRBD1	CASSYNRDRVGYGYTF	TGTGCCAGCAGTTATAACCGGGACAGGGTGGGCTATGGCTACACCTTC
TRBV29-1	NA	TRBJ1-2	TRBD1	CSAAGGYGYTF	TGCAGCGCAGCAGGGGGCTATGGCTACACCTTC
TRBV19	few	TRBJ2-2	TRBD1	CASSTTGGRTGELFF	TGTGCCAGTAGTACAACAGGGGGACGAACCGGGGAGCTGTTTTTT
TRBV5-1	NA	TRBJ1-1	NA	CASSPVVSSVGTEAFF	TGCGCCAGCAGTCCGGTTGTCTCAAGTGTCGGGACTGAAGCTTTCTTT
TRBV7-9	few	TRBJ1-1	NA	CASLPSAESPEAFF	TGTGCCAGCCTCCCATCCGCGGAATCCCCTGAAGCTTTCTTT
TRBV5-1	NA	TRBJ2-5	NA	CASVGYRGGVETQYF	TGCGCCAGCGTTGGATACAGGGGGGGAGTGGAGACCCAGTACTTC
TRBV10-1	NA	TRBJ2-7	TRBD2	CASSESGREIYEQYF	TGCGCCAGCAGTGAGTCGGGGAGGGAAATCTACGAGCAGTACTTC
TRBV21-1	once	TRBJ1-5	NA	CASSGGQGHNQPQHF	TGTGCCAGCAGCGGGGGACAGGGTCACAATCAGCCCCAGCATTTT
TRBV11-3	NA	TRBJ2-1	TRBD2	CASSLRPGGDNEQFF	TGTGCCAGCAGCCTCCGGCCCGGGGGGGACAATGAGCAGTTCTTC
TRBV6-5	NA	TRBJ1-2	NA	CASSHWGVGGYTF	TGTGCCAGCAGTCATTGGGGGGTGGGCGGCTACACCTTC
TRBV5-1	NA	TRBJ1-2	TRBD1	CASSSDRDSPAGYTF	TGCGCCAGCAGCTCAGACCGGGACAGCCCTGCCGGGTACACCTTC
TRBV6-5	NA	TRBJ1-6	NA	CASSRPDSPLHF	TGTGCCAGCAGTCGTCCGGATTCACCCCTCCACTTT
TRBV6-5	NA	TRBJ2-5	NA	CASSYGGGRGETQYF	TGTGCCAGCAGTTACGGAGGGGGCCGGGGGGAGACCCAGTACTTC
TRBV10-3	once	TRBJ2-1	TRBD1	CAISGHRGGDEQFF	TGTGCCATCAGTGGCCACAGGGGTGGCGATGAGCAGTTCTTC
TRBV4-1	NA	TRBJ2-3	TRBD1	CASSQDRGVVTSTDTQYF	TGCGCCAGCAGCCAGGACAGGGGGGTAGTCACTAGCACAGATACGCAGTATTTT
TRBV29-1	NA	TRBJ2-5	NA	CSVSLTGTAQETQYF	TGCAGCGTCTCCCTTACGGGAACCGCCCAAGAGACCCAGTACTTC
TRBV5-4	NA	TRBJ1-4	TRBD1	CASSRQGAREKLFF	TGTGCCAGCAGCCGACAGGGGGCGAGGGAAAAACTGTTTTTT
TRBV19	NA	TRBJ1-1	NA	CASSPTANTEAFF	TGTGCCAGTAGTCCGACAGCGAACACTGAAGCTTTCTTT
TRBV7-2	NA	TRBJ2-3	TRBD2	CASSLGLAAYPATDTQYF	TGTGCCAGCAGCTTAGGACTAGCGGCATATCCTGCCACAGATACGCAGTATTTT
TRBV7-9	NA	TRBJ2-5	NA	CASSSSGGAIETQYF	TGTGCCAGCAGCTCAAGTGGTGGGGCGATTGAGACCCAGTACTTC
TRBV7-9	NA	TRBJ2-7	NA	CASSLRQGPYEQYF	TGTGCCAGCAGCTTAAGGCAGGGGCCTTACGAGCAGTACTTC
TRBV4-3	NA	TRBJ2-5	TRBD1	CASSQEGGTGGFSQQETQYF	TGCGCCAGCAGCCAAGAGGGCGGGACAGGGGGTTTTTCACAACAAGAGACCCAGTACTTC
TRBV28	once	TRBJ2-7	NA	CASSLPGDEQYF	TGTGCCAGCAGTTTACCGGGGGACGAGCAGTACTTC
TRBV9	NA	TRBJ1-1	NA	CASSVGGSTEAFF	TGTGCCAGCAGCGTAGGAGGGAGCACTGAAGCTTTCTTT
TRBV9	few	TRBJ2-3	NA	CASSVGLVRSDTQYF	TGTGCCAGCAGCGTAGGCCTCGTGCGGTCAGATACGCAGTATTTT
TRBV5-1	few	TRBJ2-3	TRBD2	CASSPAGGGPDTQYF	TGCGCCAGCAGCCCGGCTGGGGGGGGACCAGATACGCAGTATTTT
TRBV9	NA	TRBJ2-7	TRBD1	CASSVGRQGYEQYF	TGTGCCAGCAGCGTAGGAAGACAGGGCTACGAGCAGTACTTC
TRBV7-6	NA	TRBJ2-7	NA	CASSPDLGDEQYF	TGTGCCAGCAGCCCGGATCTAGGGGACGAGCAGTACTTC
TRBV2	NA	TRBJ1-5	TRBD1	CASSREGARTPYSNQPQHF	TGTGCCAGCAGCCGGGAGGGGGCCCGGACCCCTTATAGCAATCAGCCCCAGCATTTT
TRBV27	once	TRBJ2-5	TRBD1	CASIRTGVPETQYF	TGTGCCAGCATCAGGACAGGGGTTCCAGAGACCCAGTACTTC
TRBV6-5	NA	TRBJ2-7	NA	CASFDDSSYEQYF	TGTGCCAGCTTTGACGACAGCTCCTACGAGCAGTACTTC
TRBV5-1	NA	TRBJ2-1	TRBD1	CASSPAGQGYNEQFF	TGCGCCAGCAGCCCGGCGGGACAGGGGTACAATGAGCAGTTCTTC
TRBV6-5	NA	TRBJ2-7	TRBD1	CASSRGGQGGEQYF	TGTGCCAGCAGTAGGGGGGGACAGGGGGGCGAGCAGTACTTC
TRBV4-3	NA	TRBJ2-7	TRBD2	CASSQGLAGDYEQYF	TGCGCCAGCAGCCAAGGACTAGCGGGCGACTACGAGCAGTACTTC
TRBV21-1	NA	TRBJ1-1	NA	CASSNTGGGVTEAFF	TGTGCCAGCAGCAACACTGGGGGGGGTGTCACTGAAGCTTTCTTT
TRBV6-6	NA	TRBJ2-2	NA	CASSPAGPGELFF	TGTGCCAGCAGTCCAGCGGGTCCCGGGGAGCTGTTTTTT
TRBV6-5	NA	TRBJ2-2	NA	CASMGENTGELFF	TGTGCCAGCATGGGCGAGAACACCGGGGAGCTGTTTTTT